The rows below give T cell receptor beta chains drawn from one sample of a study of glioma-infiltrating T cells after dendritic cell vaccination. Using immunoSEQ multiplex PCR, the repertoire was profiled, and TCRdb retains in-frame clones only, with some absent. Of more than 95,000 clones detected, 90% appear once; the ten largest clones hold 2.7%. This specimen consisted of blood, obtained after dendritic cell vaccination. The source of these receptors is a human donor with glioblastoma. Both conserved end residues are part of each CDR3. D genes are given only for firm matches. Size tells how often a clone was seen (once, few, many) or the class of an expanded clone, and some rows leave it out.

v_call,j_call,clone_size,d_call,cdr3_nt,cdr3_aa
TRBV5-1,TRBJ2-5,-,-,TGCGCCAGCAGCTTGTCGGAGGGGCAGACCCAGTACTTC,CASSLSEGQTQYF
TRBV5-8,TRBJ1-2,-,TRBD1,TGTGCCAGCAGCCCGTCGACAGGGTTTAACTATGGCTACACCTTC,CASSPSTGFNYGYTF
TRBV5-1,TRBJ2-1,-,TRBD2,TGCGCCAGCAGCTTGGTTGTCGGGGGGTCCTACAATGAGCAGTTCTTC,CASSLVVGGSYNEQFF
TRBV18,TRBJ2-7,-,TRBD1,TGTGCCAGCTCACTCTCTGGACAGGGGGCTTTCTTTTACGAGCAGTACTTC,CASSLSGQGAFFYEQYF
TRBV30,TRBJ1-1,-,TRBD1,TGTGCCTGGATGATGACAGGGGGGACTGAAGCTTTCTTT,CAWMMTGGTEAFF
TRBV9,TRBJ1-6,-,TRBD1,TGTGCCAGCAGCTCGGGACAGGGGGGTTCACCCCTCCACTTT,CASSSGQGGSPLHF
TRBV5-1,TRBJ2-3,-,-,TGCGCCAGCAAGGTCTCCGGGACCGGGGGTTCATTTGATACGCAGTATTTT,CASKVSGTGGSFDTQYF
TRBV9,TRBJ1-1,-,TRBD1,TGTGCCAGCAGCCCGAGGACAGGGTATTCCACTGAAGCTTTCTTT,CASSPRTGYSTEAFF
TRBV6-5,TRBJ2-7,-,-,TGTGCCAGCAGTTACTCGTCGCGGGTGCGTGAGCAGTACTTC,CASSYSSRVREQYF
TRBV11-2,TRBJ2-2,-,TRBD1,TGTGCCAGCAGCTTAGGTCAGGGGGCTTCTTGGGGGCTGTTTTTT,CASSLGQGASWGLFF
TRBV5-4,TRBJ1-6,few,TRBD1,TGTGCCAGCAGCTTGGGGACAGGCCTCAATAATTCACCCCTCCACTTT,CASSLGTGLNNSPLHF
TRBV5-4,TRBJ2-1,-,-,TGTGCCAGCAGCTTGGGCACAACCTACAATGAGCAGTTCTTC,CASSLGTTYNEQFF
TRBV10-2,TRBJ2-7,-,-,TGCGCCAGCAGTGAAGTTGCCTGGCAGGGGCCCTACGAGCAGTACTTC,CASSEVAWQGPYEQYF
TRBV29-1,TRBJ1-3,-,-,TGCAGCGTTGCTGAGGGTCCATCGGGAAACACCATATATTTT,CSVAEGPSGNTIYF
TRBV29-1,TRBJ2-3,-,TRBD2,TGCAGCGGGGGACTAGCGGGAGATACGCAGTATTTT,CSGGLAGDTQYF
TRBV6-5,TRBJ2-7,-,-,TGTGCCAGCAGTTACTCGAGTAGCTCCTACGAGCAGTACTTC,CASSYSSSSYEQYF